Below are 27 T cell receptor beta chains sequenced from a single sample in a study of cytomegalovirus exposure and HLA in healthy donors. Data came from immunoSEQ multiplex PCR; TCRdb stores just in-frame clones and leaves some out. Here the sample spans roughly 330,000 clones, 87% being singletons. The sample comprised PBMCs. The receptors come from a woman aged 25 to 45 in good health and CMV-seropositive.

V usage is TRBV4-2 and J usage is TRBJ2-4; D is ambiguous. The CDR3 is 14 residues long. Trimming pared 2 bases from V and 0 bases from J, leaving 5 bases between. Germline V CDR1 and CDR2: LGHNA, YNFKEQ. The CDR3 protein is CASSQTLAKNIQYF. In DNA form, the CDR3 reads TGTGCCAGCAGCCAAACTCTAGCCAAAAACATTCAGTACTTC.

V gene TRBV30 combines with J gene TRBJ2-1; D gene ambiguous. Trimming stripped 1 base from V and 3 bases from J, with 10 bases between. The CDR3 has 14 residues. CDR1 is GTSNPN, CDR2 SVGIG, per germline (reference sequence). As DNA, the CDR3 is TGTGCCTGGAGTGCCCCCACGGGCTACAATGAGCAGTTCTTC. Protein sequence: CAWSAPTGYNEQFF.

This clone turned up a few times. The CDR3 nucleotides read TGTGCCAGCAGCTTCCTGACAGGGGGGGGCACTGAAGCTTTCTTT. This translates into CASSFLTGGGTEAFF. The rearrangement joins TRBV11-2 to TRBJ1-1; 9 nucleotides align to TRBD1. The junction had 6 bases not matched to a gene; V was cut back by 3 bases and J by 4 bases. Germline CDR1 is SGHAT and CDR2 is FQNNGV. There are 15 residues in the CDR3.

The genes are TRBV25-1 and TRBJ1-2; perhaps TRBD1 as D (5 bases). The V end was cut by 4 bases, the J end by 1 base, with 19 bases between. The CDR3 totals 17 residues. Germline values: CDR1 MGHDK, CDR2 SYGVNS. CDR3 protein: CASSGGSSNVLNYGYTF. CDR3 coding DNA: TGTGCCAGCAGTGGGGGCAGCTCGAACGTACTTAACTATGGCTACACCTTC.

The chain carries TRBV28 and TRBJ2-3, with D perhaps TRBD2 (5 bases). Germline V gene data show CDR1 as MDHEN and CDR2 as SYDVKM. This CDR3 comprises 13 residues. V lost 4 bases to trimming and J lost 4 bases, with 9 bases between them. CDR3 sequence reads: CASSSGNADTQYF. The CDR3 DNA reads TGTGCCAGCAGTTCCGGGAATGCAGATACGCAGTATTTT.

In this sample, this clone turned up a few times. The rearrangement links TRBV5-1 to TRBJ2-1; TRBD2 agrees at 8 bases. This CDR3 contains 14 residues. From germline, CDR1 is SGHRS and CDR2 YFSETQ. The J segment lost 5 bases and the V segment lost 0 bases, leaving 1 base of the junction unmatched. CDR3 coding DNA: TGCGCCAGCAGCTTGGGGACTAGCCACAATGAGCAGTTCTTC. This codes for CASSLGTSHNEQFF.

CDR3 amino acids: CASSEETFTNIYNEQFF. The CDR3 DNA reads as TGTGCCAGCAGTGAAGAGACATTCACCAATATTTACAATGAGCAGTTCTTC. The chain has TRBV6-1 and TRBJ2-1, with D uncertain. Germline V lookup: CDR1 MNHNS, CDR2 SASEGT. The CDR3 consists of 17 residues. Trimming pared 1 base from V and 4 bases from J, leaving 17 bases between.

The rearrangement links TRBV5-1 to TRBJ2-3, with D unclear. The CDR3 loop spans 15 amino acids. V lost 7 bases and J lost 0, with 15 bases in between. The germline gives CDR1 SGHRS, CDR2 YFSETQ. CDR3 in DNA: TGCGCCAGCGGTACGGCGACGGCAAGCACAGATACGCAGTATTTT. Protein product: CASGTATASTDTQYF.

The V gene is TRBV5-1, the J gene TRBJ2-7; weak D call: TRBD2 (5 bases). The CDR3 runs to 10 residues. The germline gives CDR1 SGHRS, CDR2 YFSETQ. V dropped 9 bases and J dropped 4 bases, with 8 bases sitting between them. The CDR3, as DNA: TGCGCCATCTCGGGATACGAGCAGTACTTC. This codes for CAISGYEQYF.

The chain is built from TRBV6-6 and TRBJ1-2; 9 bases are shared with TRBD1. This CDR3 spans 14 amino acids. V trimming: 5 bases; J trimming: 2 bases; junction bases outside the gene matches: 3. The germline CDR1 and CDR2 sequences are MNHNY and SVGAGI (reference sequence). CDR3 bases: TGTGCCAGCAGTACAGGGGGCGGAAACTATGGCTACACCTTC. Its protein product is CASSTGGGNYGYTF.

The V and J genes are TRBV6-6 and TRBJ1-6; TRBD1 matches 9 bases. The CDR3 spans 14 residues. CDR1 and CDR2 (germline): MNHNY, SVGAGI (reference sequence). Trimming at V came to 6 bases and at J to 6 bases, leaving 3 bases not matched to a gene. The CDR3 sequence: CASSLTGGNSPLHF. The CDR3 DNA reads TGTGCCAGCAGCTTGACAGGGGGTAATTCACCCCTCCACTTT.

The rearrangement joins TRBV7-2 to TRBJ2-1; D not resolved. This CDR3 has 12 amino acids. Trimming stripped 2 bases from V and 11 bases from J, with 10 bases between. Looked up from germline, CDR1 is SGHTA and CDR2 is FQGNSA. CDR3 residues: CASSLRKEKQFF. The CDR3 DNA sequence: TGTGCCAGCAGCTTACGCAAGGAAAAGCAGTTCTTC.

This clone showed up just once. The V gene is TRBV30, the J gene TRBJ2-7, with D unclear. This CDR3 is built from 13 residues. The V and J ends lost 4 bases and 6 bases respectively, with 16 bases between them. Germline V gene data show CDR1 as GTSNPN and CDR2 as SVGIG (reference sequence). The CDR3 region has the DNA TGTGCCTGGACTACTCCCGGACCGGGCGAGCAGTACTTC. Translation gives CAWTTPGPGEQYF.

This chain joins TRBV15 and TRBJ2-5, with 9 bases matching TRBD1. The J segment lost 5 bases and the V segment lost 1 base, leaving 5 bases of the junction unmatched. Per the germline V gene, CDR1 is LNHNV and CDR2 is YYDKDF (reference sequence). The CDR3 runs to 15 residues. CDR3 sequence reads: CATSRAPGTGETQYF. CDR3 nucleotides: TGTGCCACCAGCAGAGCACCCGGGACAGGGGAGACCCAGTACTTC.

The chain links TRBV5-4 to TRBJ1-2; D is possibly TRBD1 (5 bases). Germline CDR1 and CDR2: SGHNT and YYREEE (reference sequence). Trimming left V 4 bases short and J 4 bases short, with 20 bases between. CDR3 length: 16 residues. The CDR3 nucleotides read TGTGCCAGCAGCGAGGAACCGGGACCTAGGGGCTATGGCTACACCTTC. Translated, it gives CASSEEPGPRGYGYTF.

The V gene is TRBV11-3, the J gene TRBJ2-3; D gene uncertain. Trimming stripped 0 bases from V and 6 bases from J, with 7 bases between. The CDR3 contains 13 residues. Germline CDR1 SGHNT, CDR2 YENEEA. CDR3 loop: CASSLDLTDTQYF. The CDR3 DNA follows: TGTGCCAGCAGCTTAGATTTAACGGATACGCAGTATTTT.

The gene calls are TRBV27 and TRBJ2-5, with a weak D call TRBD2 (5 bases). V was pared by 2 bases and J by 1 base, with 11 bases between. Germline V lookup: CDR1 MNHEY, CDR2 SMNVEV (reference sequence). The CDR3 sequence is 15 residues long. This CDR3 reads CASSLSRGLQETQYF. Here the CDR3 DNA reads TGTGCCAGCAGTTTAAGTCGAGGGCTCCAAGAGACCCAGTACTTC.

This clone has only one observation. V gene TRBV5-1 combines with J gene TRBJ1-5; 9 nucleotides line up with TRBD1. This CDR3 region has 15 residues. The germline CDR1 and CDR2 sequences are SGHRS and YFSETQ. Losses at the gene ends were 0 bases for V and 4 bases for J; bases not matched to a gene: 2. CDR3 residues: CASSLGDRVNQPQHF. The CDR3 DNA is TGCGCCAGCAGCTTGGGGGACAGGGTGAATCAGCCCCAGCATTTT.

This chain joins TRBV2 and TRBJ2-2; D uncertain. Per the germline V gene, CDR1 is SNHLY and CDR2 is FYNNEI. The CDR3 runs to 15 residues. Trimming pared 6 bases from V and 2 bases from J, leaving 13 bases between. This CDR3 reads CASRARWANTGELFF. The CDR3 nucleotides are TGTGCCAGCAGGGCCCGATGGGCCAACACCGGGGAGCTGTTTTTT.

The chain employs TRBV4-1 and TRBJ2-7; 7 bases fit TRBD2. Per the germline V gene, CDR1 is MGHRA and CDR2 is YSYEKL. The CDR3 loop spans 15 amino acids. The junction had 9 bases not matched to a gene; V was cut back by 3 bases and J by 4 bases. The CDR3 loop reads CASSQEDGGSYEQYF. The CDR3 bases are TGCGCCAGCAGCCAGGAAGACGGGGGGTCTTACGAGCAGTACTTC.

This chain connects TRBV7-2 to TRBJ1-3; no reliable D call. The CDR3 sequence is 15 residues long. Trimming left V 2 bases short and J 0 bases short, with 8 bases between. The germline gives CDR1 SGHTA, CDR2 FQGNSA. In DNA form, the CDR3 reads TGTGCCAGCAGCTTACTGCGTCACTCTGGAAACACCATATATTTT. Translating it yields CASSLLRHSGNTIYF.

The gene calls are TRBV9 and TRBJ2-7, with a tentative D call TRBD2 (6 bases). Germline CDR1 and CDR2: SGDLS and YYNGEE. The ends were cut back, 3 bases at V and 1 base at J, with 11 bases in the middle. The CDR3 runs 14 residues. CDR3 coding DNA: TGTGCCAGCAGCGCCGCCGGAGGGTCCTACGAGCAGTACTTC. Translating gives CASSAAGGSYEQYF.

The chain carries TRBV9 and TRBJ1-3, with 9 bases matching TRBD1. CDR3 length: 17 amino acids. J gave up 4 bases and V 0 bases, and 8 bases lay outside the gene matches. From germline, CDR1 is SGDLS and CDR2 YYNGEE. The CDR3 protein is CASSVGLGQGSGNTIYF. CDR3 in DNA: TGTGCCAGCAGCGTAGGTCTGGGACAGGGTTCAGGAAACACCATATATTTT.

V usage is TRBV6-4 and J usage is TRBJ1-4; D remains ambiguous. V was cut by 4 bases and J by 10 bases, with 4 bases left in between. The CDR3 sequence is 10 residues long. CDR1 and CDR2 from the germline V gene are MRHNA and SNTAGT. For the CDR3, the DNA is TGTGCCAGCAGTGTTACAAAACTGTTTTTT. It encodes CASSVTKLFF.

The V and J genes are TRBV11-1 and TRBJ2-2; tentatively, D is TRBD1 (6 bases). With 5 bases removed from V and 4 bases from J, the gap between germline ends came to 14 bases. This CDR3 is 15 amino acids long. Germline V gene data show CDR1 as SGHAT and CDR2 as FQDESV (reference sequence). The CDR3 DNA follows: TGTGCCAGCAGCCCTGACAGGTGGAGCACCGGGGAGCTGTTTTTT. This encodes CASSPDRWSTGELFF.

The V and J genes are TRBV4-3 and TRBJ1-4, with TRBD1 as a possible D gene (5 bases). CDR3 length equals 15 residues. With 0 bases removed from V and 11 bases from J, the gap between germline ends came to 16 bases. Germline-derived CDR1 and CDR2 are LGHNA and YSLEER. DNA for the CDR3: TGCGCCAGCAGCCAAGAGGGCGGGACCTCCGGCAAACTGTTTTTT. The encoded protein is CASSQEGGTSGKLFF.

This chain uses TRBV27 with TRBJ2-3; 7 nucleotides align to TRBD1. The CDR3 runs to 17 residues. V was pared by 5 bases and J by 2 bases, with 13 bases of the junction left unmatched. CDR1 and CDR2 from the germline V gene are MNHEY and SMNVEV (reference sequence). In nucleotides, the CDR3 is TGTGCCAGCAGTATCACAGGGACAGTCGAAATCACAGATACGCAGTATTTT. Protein sequence: CASSITGTVEITDTQYF.